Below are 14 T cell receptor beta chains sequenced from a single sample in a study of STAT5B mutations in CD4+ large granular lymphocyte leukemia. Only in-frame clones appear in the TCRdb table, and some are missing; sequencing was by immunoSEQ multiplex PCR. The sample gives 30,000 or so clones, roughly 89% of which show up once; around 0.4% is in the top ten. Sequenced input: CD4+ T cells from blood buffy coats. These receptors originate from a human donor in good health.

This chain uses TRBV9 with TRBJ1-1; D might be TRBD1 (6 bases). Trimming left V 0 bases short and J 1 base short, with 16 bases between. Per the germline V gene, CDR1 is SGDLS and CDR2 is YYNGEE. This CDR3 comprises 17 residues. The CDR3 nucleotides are TGTGCCAGCAGCGTAGTCCCTAACAGGGAGGGGAACACTGAAGCTTTCTTT. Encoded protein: CASSVVPNREGNTEAFF.

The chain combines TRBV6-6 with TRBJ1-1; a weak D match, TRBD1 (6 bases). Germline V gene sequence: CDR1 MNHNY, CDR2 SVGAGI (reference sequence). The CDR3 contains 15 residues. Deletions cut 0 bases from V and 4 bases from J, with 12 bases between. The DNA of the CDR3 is TGTGCCAGCAGTTACTCCGATACAGGGAGCACTGAAGCTTTCTTT. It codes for CASSYSDTGSTEAFF.

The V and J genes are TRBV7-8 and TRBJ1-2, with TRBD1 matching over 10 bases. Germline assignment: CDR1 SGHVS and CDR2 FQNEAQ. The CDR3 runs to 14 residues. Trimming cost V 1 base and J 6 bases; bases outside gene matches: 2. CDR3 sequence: CASSLGGTGDGYTF. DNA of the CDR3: TGTGCCAGCAGCTTAGGGGGGACAGGGGATGGCTACACCTTC.

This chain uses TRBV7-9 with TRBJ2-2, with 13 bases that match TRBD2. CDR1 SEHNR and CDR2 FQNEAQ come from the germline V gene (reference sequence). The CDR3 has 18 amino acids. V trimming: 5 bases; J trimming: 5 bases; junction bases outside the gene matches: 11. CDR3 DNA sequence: TGTGCCAGCAGCCGGGGGACTAGCGGGACTGGTTGGACCGGGGAGCTGTTTTTT. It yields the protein CASSRGTSGTGWTGELFF.

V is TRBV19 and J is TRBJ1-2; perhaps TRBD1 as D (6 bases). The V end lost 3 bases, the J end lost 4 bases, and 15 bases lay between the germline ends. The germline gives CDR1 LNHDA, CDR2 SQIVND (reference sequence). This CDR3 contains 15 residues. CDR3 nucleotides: TGTGCCAGTAGTATGAACAGGGACCTGGGCTATGGCTACACCTTC. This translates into CASSMNRDLGYGYTF.

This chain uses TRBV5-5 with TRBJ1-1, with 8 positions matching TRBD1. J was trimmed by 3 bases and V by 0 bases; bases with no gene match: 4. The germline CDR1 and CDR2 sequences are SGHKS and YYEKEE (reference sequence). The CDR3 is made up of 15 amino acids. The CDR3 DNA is TGTGCCAGCAGCTTGGCAGGGGGCTCTTACACTGAAGCTTTCTTT. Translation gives CASSLAGGSYTEAFF.

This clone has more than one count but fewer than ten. Written as DNA, the CDR3 is TGTGCCTGGGCAGGCTCCTCGAACACTGAAGCTTTCTTT. Its translation: CAWAGSSNTEAFF. The chain joins TRBV30 to TRBJ1-1; D unresolved. The CDR3 runs to 13 residues. The V and J ends lost 5 bases and 1 base respectively, with 11 bases between them. The germline V gene encodes CDR1 GTSNPN and CDR2 SVGIG (reference sequence).

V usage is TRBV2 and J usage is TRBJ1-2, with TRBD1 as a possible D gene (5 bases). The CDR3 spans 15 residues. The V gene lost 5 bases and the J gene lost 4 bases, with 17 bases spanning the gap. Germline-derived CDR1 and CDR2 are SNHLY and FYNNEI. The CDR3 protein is CASSPGTTPLYGYTF. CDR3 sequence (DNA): TGTGCCAGCAGTCCCGGGACTACTCCCCTCTATGGCTACACCTTC.

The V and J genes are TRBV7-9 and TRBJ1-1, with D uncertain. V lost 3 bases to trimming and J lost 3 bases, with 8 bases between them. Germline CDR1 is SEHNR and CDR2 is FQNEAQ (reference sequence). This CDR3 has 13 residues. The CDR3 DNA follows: TGTGCCAGCAGCTTGACGGAAGACACTGAAGCTTTCTTT. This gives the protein CASSLTEDTEAFF.

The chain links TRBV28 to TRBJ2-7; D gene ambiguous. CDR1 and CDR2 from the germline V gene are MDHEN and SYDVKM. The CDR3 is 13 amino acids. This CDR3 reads CPKAPIASPEQYF. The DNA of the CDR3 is TGTCCAAAGGCGCCAATAGCTTCTCCGGAGCAGTACTTC.

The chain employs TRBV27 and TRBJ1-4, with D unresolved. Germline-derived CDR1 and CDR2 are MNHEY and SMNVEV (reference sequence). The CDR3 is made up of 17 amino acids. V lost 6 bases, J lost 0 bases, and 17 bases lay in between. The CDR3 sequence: CASSRIRAAATNEKLFF. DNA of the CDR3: TGTGCCAGCAGCCGTATAAGGGCGGCCGCAACTAATGAAAAACTGTTTTTT.

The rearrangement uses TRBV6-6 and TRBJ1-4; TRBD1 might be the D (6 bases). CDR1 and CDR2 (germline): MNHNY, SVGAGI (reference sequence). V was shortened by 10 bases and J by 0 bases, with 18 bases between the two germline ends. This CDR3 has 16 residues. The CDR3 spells CATRRGAVATNEKLFF. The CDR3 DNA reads TGTGCCACCAGAAGGGGGGCGGTGGCAACTAATGAAAAACTGTTTTTT.

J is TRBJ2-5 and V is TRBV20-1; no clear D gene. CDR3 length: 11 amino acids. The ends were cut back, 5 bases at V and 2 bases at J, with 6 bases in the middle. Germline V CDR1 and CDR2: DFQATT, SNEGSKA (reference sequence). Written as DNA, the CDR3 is TGCAGTGCTCCAAAACAAGAGACCCAGTACTTC. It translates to CSAPKQETQYF.

The CDR3, as DNA: TGTGCCAGCCAAGAGGGGGGCTACACTGAAGCTTTCTTT. This encodes CASQEGGYTEAFF. The chain joins TRBV28 to TRBJ1-1; possible D gene TRBD1, 6 bases. Germline CDR1 and CDR2: MDHEN and SYDVKM. CDR3 length: 13 residues. V dropped 8 bases and J dropped 3 bases, with 13 bases sitting between them.